This passage covers 20 T cell receptor beta chains from one sample sequenced in a study of blood T cell repertoires in COVID-19. Here immunoSEQ multiplex PCR was the method, and the copy in TCRdb shows in-frame clones only, minus some. The repertoire holds about 140,000 clones, with approximately 84% as singletons. Source material: peripheral blood. Source of these receptors: a human donor in a cohort sampled during active COVID-19.

The rearrangement links TRBV11-3 to TRBJ1-2; a possible D gene is TRBD1 (6 bases). Trimming removed 2 bases from V and 4 bases from J, with 14 bases in between. The CDR3 is 15 amino acids. Germline CDR1 SGHNT, CDR2 YENEEA. As DNA, the CDR3 is TGTGCCAGCAGCTTAACACCGACAGGAAGCTATGGCTACACCTTC. Translated, it gives CASSLTPTGSYGYTF. Full variable domain (missing parts from reference TRBV11-3 and TRBJ1-2): EAGVVQSPRYKIIEKKQPVAFWCNPISGHNTLYWYLQNLGQGPELLIRYENEEAVDDSQLPKDRFSAERLKGVDSTLKIQPAELGDSAVYLCASSLTPTGSYGYTFGSGTRLTVV.

The V and J genes are TRBV5-1 and TRBJ2-1; 10 bases align to TRBD2. This CDR3 is 19 amino acids long. V lost 3 bases, J lost 0 bases, and 12 bases stayed unmatched. Germline V lookup: CDR1 SGHRS, CDR2 YFSETQ. The CDR3 DNA follows: TGCGCCAGCAGCTCGCTTTCGGGTAGCGGGGGGAGCTCCTACAATGAGCAGTTCTTC. This codes for CASSSLSGSGGSSYNEQFF.

About this clone itself: The junction does not match germline at one end; this may be a read error. The chain uses TRBV6-5 and TRBJ2-5, with 11 nucleotides matching TRBD2. Per the germline V gene, CDR1 is MNHEY and CDR2 is SVGAGI. The CDR3 sequence is 15 residues long. CDR3 in amino acids: CASSFSGGAEDTQYF. DNA of the CDR3: TGTGCCAGCAGTTTTAGCGGGGGGGCTGAAGACACCCAGTACTTC.

This clone has a count of ten or more. The rearrangement uses TRBV7-9 and TRBJ1-2, with 7 bases identical to TRBD1. V was pared by 1 base and J by 3 bases, with 2 bases of the junction left unmatched. The germline V gene has CDR1 SEHNR and CDR2 FQNEAQ (reference sequence). This CDR3 region has 14 residues. CDR3 region: CASSLGTGHYGYTF. CDR3 nucleotides: TGTGCCAGCAGCTTAGGGACAGGACACTATGGCTACACCTTC. Full variable domain (missing parts from reference TRBV7-9 and TRBJ1-2): DTGVSQNPRHKITKRGQNVTFRCDPISEHNRLYWYRQTLGQGPEFLTYFQNEAQLEKSRLLSDRFSAERPKGSFSTLEIQRTEQGDSAMYLCASSLGTGHYGYTFGSGTRLTVV.

The chain has TRBV18 and TRBJ2-5, with a tentative D call TRBD1 (6 bases). Germline assignment: CDR1 KGHSH and CDR2 LQKENI. CDR3 length: 15 amino acids. Trimming took off 6 bases at V and 1 base at J, with 15 bases between the two ends. The CDR3 is CASSPSGGGQETQYF. As DNA, the CDR3 is TGTGCCAGCTCCCCTTCTGGGGGCGGCCAAGAGACCCAGTACTTC.

CDR3 sequence (DNA): TGTGCCATCAGGCGCGACGGGCCGGGAAATCAGCCCCAGCATTTT. This sequence encodes CAIRRDGPGNQPQHF. The rearrangement joins TRBV10-3 to TRBJ1-5; D remains unclear. This CDR3 spans 15 amino acids. V shed 6 bases and J shed 4 bases, with 16 bases lying between them. Germline CDR1 is ENHRY and CDR2 is SYGVKD.

This clone showed up just once. The chain is built from TRBV18 and TRBJ2-2, with no clear D. CDR1 and CDR2 (germline): KGHSH, LQKENI. The CDR3 runs to 13 residues. V was pared by 3 bases and J by 3 bases, with 5 bases between. CDR3 loop: CASSPAHTGELFF. In DNA form, the CDR3 reads TGTGCCAGCTCACCGGCACACACCGGGGAGCTGTTTTTT.

The rearrangement joins TRBV3-1 (or the pseudogene TRBV3-2) to TRBJ2-2; D perhaps matches TRBD1 (5 bases). The CDR3 runs 14 residues. Per germline, CDR1 LGHDT and CDR2 YNNKEL (reference sequence). The ends were cut back, 5 bases at V and 2 bases at J, with 9 bases in the middle. The CDR3 DNA follows: TGTGCCAGCAGCAGGGGTAGAAACACCGGGGAGCTGTTTTTT. The encoded protein is CASSRGRNTGELFF.

CDR3 protein: CASSKTAQDGYTF. CDR3 in DNA: TGTGCCAGCAGCAAGACAGCCCAAGATGGCTACACCTTC. The chain is built from TRBV7-9 and TRBJ1-2; TRBD1 might be the D (5 bases). This CDR3 has 13 residues. Trimming shortened V by 5 bases and J by 6 bases, and 13 bases separated the two germline ends. The germline CDR1 and CDR2 sequences are SEHNR and FQNEAQ (reference sequence).

In its sample, this clone was seen a few times. The chain recombines TRBV7-9 with TRBJ2-5, with D tentatively TRBD2 (5 bases). Germline V gene data show CDR1 as SEHNR and CDR2 as FQNEAQ (reference sequence). This CDR3 contains 13 residues. V was clipped by 5 bases and J by 7 bases, with 14 bases between them. For the CDR3, the DNA is TGTGCCAGCAGCGATCTACTAGTCGGGACCCAGTACTTC. Its protein product is CASSDLLVGTQYF.

This rearrangement joins TRBV30 to TRBJ2-4, with TRBD2 matching over 12 bases. Germline V lookup: CDR1 GTSNPN, CDR2 SVGIG (reference sequence). V was clipped by 3 bases and J by 7 bases; unmatched bases: 1. The CDR3 sequence is 13 residues long. The CDR3 region is CAWRLAGGNIQYF. The CDR3 nucleotides are TGTGCCTGGAGGCTAGCGGGGGGGAACATTCAGTACTTC.

V and J are TRBV7-2 and TRBJ2-7, with unresolved D. The germline V gene has CDR1 SGHTA and CDR2 FQGNSA. The CDR3 extends over 14 amino acids. The V end was cut by 1 base, the J end by 4 bases, with 11 bases between. The CDR3 sequence: CASSLDRGKYEQYF. The CDR3, as DNA: TGTGCCAGCAGCTTAGACCGAGGAAAATACGAGCAGTACTTC.

The rearrangement joins TRBV6-5 to TRBJ1-2; D remains ambiguous. CDR3 length equals 13 residues. V gave up 7 bases and J gave up 4 bases, with 13 bases separating them. The germline V gene has CDR1 MNHEY and CDR2 SVGAGI. DNA of the CDR3: TGTGCCAGCACCCCCGAGAGGAGCTATGGCTACACCTTC. Its translation is CASTPERSYGYTF.

The chain links TRBV19 to TRBJ2-1, with D hard to call. The CDR3 spans 15 residues. V shed 4 bases and J shed 0 bases, with 10 bases lying between them. Germline CDR1 is LNHDA and CDR2 is SQIVND (reference sequence). CDR3 sequence (DNA): TGTGCCAGTAGTAGCCTTGTGCGCTCCTACAATGAGCAGTTCTTC. This gives the protein CASSSLVRSYNEQFF.

The V call is TRBV21-1, the J call TRBJ2-5; the table names TRBD2, a call not compared with the DNA. TRBV21-1 is given as a pseudogene. The length of the CDR3 is 18 residues. The DNA of the CDR3 is TGTGCCAGCAGCAAAGGCCAGGGACTAGCGGGAGAGGTAAAGACCCAGTACTTC. It yields the protein CASSKGQGLAGEVKTQYF.

This clone has only one observation. The chain couples TRBV6-5 to TRBJ1-5; D gene uncertain. The CDR3 is made up of 15 amino acids. V shed 0 bases and J shed 0 bases, with 6 bases lying between them. Germline loops: CDR1 MNHEY, CDR2 SVGAGI. For the CDR3, the DNA is TGTGCCAGCAGTTACTCGAGGGCTAGCAATCAGCCCCAGCATTTT. Its protein product is CASSYSRASNQPQHF.

The V gene is TRBV11-2, the J gene TRBJ2-5; 13 positions match TRBD2. This CDR3 contains 15 residues. In germline, CDR1 is SGHAT, CDR2 FQNNGV. Trimming removed 1 base from V and 4 bases from J; junction bases left unmatched: 0. The CDR3: CASSLGLAGGETQYF. In DNA form, the CDR3 reads TGTGCCAGCAGCTTAGGACTAGCGGGAGGAGAGACCCAGTACTTC.

The CDR3 spells CASSTGLALNEQFF. Written as DNA, the CDR3 is TGTGCCAGCAGTACCGGACTAGCGCTCAATGAGCAGTTCTTC. The chain links TRBV6-5 to TRBJ2-1; 9 bases map to TRBD2. CDR3 length: 14 amino acids. The V segment lost 5 bases and the J segment 6 bases; nucleotides outside the gene matches: 5. Germline CDR1 is MNHEY and CDR2 is SVGAGI.

The chain is built from TRBV25-1 and TRBJ2-5; perhaps TRBD2 as D (6 bases). The V end lost 5 bases, the J end lost 2 bases, and 15 bases lay between the germline ends. Germline CDR1 reads MGHDK; CDR2 reads SYGVNS. The CDR3 totals 15 residues. CDR3 bases: TGTGCCAGCAGTCGGAGGGCAGGGCTTCAAGAGACCCAGTACTTC. Encoded protein: CASSRRAGLQETQYF. Using reference TRBV25-1 and TRBJ2-5 for the parts outside the CDR3, the full variable domain is EADIYQTPRYLVIGTGKKITLECSQTMGHDKMYWYQQDPGMELHLIHYSYGVNSTEKGDLSSESTVSRIRTEHFPLTLESARPSHTSQYLCASSRRAGLQETQYFGPGTRLLVL.

The rearrangement uses TRBV30 and TRBJ1-2; no clear D. CDR3 size: 13 residues. CDR1 GTSNPN and CDR2 SVGIG come from the germline V gene (reference sequence). Trimming cost V 4 bases and J 8 bases, with 17 bases left between them. CDR3 in DNA: TGTGCCTGGATGTGGGAGCTCCCGAGGGGCTACACCTTC. Translation gives CAWMWELPRGYTF.